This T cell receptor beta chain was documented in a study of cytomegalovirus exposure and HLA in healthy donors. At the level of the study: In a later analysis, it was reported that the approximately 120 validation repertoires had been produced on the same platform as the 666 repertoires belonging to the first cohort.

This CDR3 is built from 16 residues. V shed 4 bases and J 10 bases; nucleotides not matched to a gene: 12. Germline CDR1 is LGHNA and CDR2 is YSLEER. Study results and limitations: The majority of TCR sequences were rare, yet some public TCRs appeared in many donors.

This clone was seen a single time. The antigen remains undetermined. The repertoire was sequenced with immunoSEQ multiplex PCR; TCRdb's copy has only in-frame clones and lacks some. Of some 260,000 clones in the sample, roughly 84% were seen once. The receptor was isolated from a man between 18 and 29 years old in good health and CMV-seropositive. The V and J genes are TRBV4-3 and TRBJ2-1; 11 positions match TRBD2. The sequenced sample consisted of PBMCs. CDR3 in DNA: TGCGCCAGCAGCCCTGGGGTAGCGGGAGGGCCAGGGGAGCAGTTCTTC. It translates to CASSPGVAGGPGEQFF.